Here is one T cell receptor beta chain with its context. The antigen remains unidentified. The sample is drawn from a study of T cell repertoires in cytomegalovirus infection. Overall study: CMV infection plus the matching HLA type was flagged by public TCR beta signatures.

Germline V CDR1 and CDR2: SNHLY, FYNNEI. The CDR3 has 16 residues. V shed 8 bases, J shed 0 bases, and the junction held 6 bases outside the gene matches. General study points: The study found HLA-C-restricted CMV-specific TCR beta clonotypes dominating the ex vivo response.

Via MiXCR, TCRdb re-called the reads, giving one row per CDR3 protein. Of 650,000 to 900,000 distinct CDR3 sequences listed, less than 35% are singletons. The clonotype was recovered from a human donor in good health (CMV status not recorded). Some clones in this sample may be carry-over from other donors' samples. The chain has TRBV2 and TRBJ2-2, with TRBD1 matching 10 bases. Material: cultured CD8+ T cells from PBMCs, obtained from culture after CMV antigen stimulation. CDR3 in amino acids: CASSDRGPSNTGELFF. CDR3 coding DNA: TGTGCCAGCTCTGACAGGGGGCCCTCGAACACCGGGGAGCTGTTTTTT.